The 2 T cell receptor beta chains below were found in one sample sequenced in a study of cytomegalovirus exposure and HLA in healthy donors. The PCR contained 60 Vbeta and 13 Jbeta primers. Here immunoSEQ multiplex PCR was the method, and the copy in TCRdb shows in-frame clones only, minus some. The profile shows about 140,000 clones, roughly 76% of them singletons. Sequenced material: PBMCs. Receptors were obtained from a female donor in good health and CMV-seronegative.

This chain joins TRBV11-3 and TRBJ1-1, with D possibly being TRBD1 (5 bases). The CDR3 covers 12 residues. Trimming took 5 bases from V and 1 from J, leaving 5 bases between them. Germline loops: CDR1 SGHNT, CDR2 YENEEA. CDR3 loop: CASSQGNTEAFF. The DNA for the CDR3 is TGTGCCAGCAGCCAGGGGAACACTGAAGCTTTCTTT.

The chain employs TRBV4-2 and TRBJ2-7; D call uncertain. V was shortened by 0 bases and J by 2 bases, with 11 bases between the two germline ends. The germline gives CDR1 LGHNA, CDR2 YNFKEQ. The CDR3 sequence is 15 residues long. The CDR3 sequence is CASSQDGHSTYEQYF. CDR3 coding DNA: TGTGCCAGCAGCCAAGATGGTCACAGTACCTACGAGCAGTACTTC.